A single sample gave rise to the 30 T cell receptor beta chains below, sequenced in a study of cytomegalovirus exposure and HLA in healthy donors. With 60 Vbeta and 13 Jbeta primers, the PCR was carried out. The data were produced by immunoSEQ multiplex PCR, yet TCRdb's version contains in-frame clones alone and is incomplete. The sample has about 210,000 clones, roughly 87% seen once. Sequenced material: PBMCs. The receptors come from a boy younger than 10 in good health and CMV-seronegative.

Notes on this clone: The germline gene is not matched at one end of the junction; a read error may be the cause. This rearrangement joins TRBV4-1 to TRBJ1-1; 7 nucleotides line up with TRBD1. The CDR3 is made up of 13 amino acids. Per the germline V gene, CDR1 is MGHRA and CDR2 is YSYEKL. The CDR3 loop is CASSFGRQGAAFF. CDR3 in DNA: TGTGCCAGCAGCTTTGGTCGACAGGGCGCAGCTTTCTTT.

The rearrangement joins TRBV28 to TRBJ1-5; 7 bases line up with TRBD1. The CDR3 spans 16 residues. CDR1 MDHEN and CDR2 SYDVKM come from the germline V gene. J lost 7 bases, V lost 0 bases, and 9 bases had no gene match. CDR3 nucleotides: TGTGCCAGCAGTTTATGGGCCGGACAGGTAAGGCAGCCCCAGCATTTT. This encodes CASSLWAGQVRQPQHF.

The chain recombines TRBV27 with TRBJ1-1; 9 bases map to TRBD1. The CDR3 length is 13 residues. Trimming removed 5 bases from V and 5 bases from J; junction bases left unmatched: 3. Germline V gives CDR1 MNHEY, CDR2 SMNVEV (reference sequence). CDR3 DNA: TGTGCCAGCAGTCTAGGGACAGGGACTGAAGCTTTCTTT. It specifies CASSLGTGTEAFF.

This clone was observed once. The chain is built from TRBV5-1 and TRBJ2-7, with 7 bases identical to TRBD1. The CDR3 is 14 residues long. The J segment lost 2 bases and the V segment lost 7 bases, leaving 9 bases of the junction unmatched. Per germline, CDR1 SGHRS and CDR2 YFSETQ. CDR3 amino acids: CASGDGDRTYEQYF. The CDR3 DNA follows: TGCGCCAGCGGCGACGGGGACAGAACCTACGAGCAGTACTTC. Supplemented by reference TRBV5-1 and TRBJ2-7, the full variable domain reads KAGVTQTPRYLIKTRGQQVTLSCSPISGHRSVSWYQQTPGQGLQFLFEYFSETQRNKGNFPGRFSGRQFSNSRSEMNVSTLELGDSALYLCASGDGDRTYEQYFGPGTRLTVT.

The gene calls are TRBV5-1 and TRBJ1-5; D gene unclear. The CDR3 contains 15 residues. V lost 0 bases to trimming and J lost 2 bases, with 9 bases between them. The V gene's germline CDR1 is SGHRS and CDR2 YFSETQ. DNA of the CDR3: TGCGCCAGCAGCTTGGGGGAGGTCGGCAATCAGCCCCAGCATTTT. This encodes CASSLGEVGNQPQHF.

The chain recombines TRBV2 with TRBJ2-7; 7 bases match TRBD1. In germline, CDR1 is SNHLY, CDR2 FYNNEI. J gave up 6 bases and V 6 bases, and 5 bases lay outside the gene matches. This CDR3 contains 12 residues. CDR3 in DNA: TGTGCCAGCAGCGGGACAGCCTCCGAGCAGTACTTC. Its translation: CASSGTASEQYF.

This CDR3 reads CASSTSRYGYTF. CDR3 in DNA: TGTGCCAGCAGTACCTCCAGGTATGGCTACACCTTC. The chain combines TRBV28 with TRBJ1-2; D unresolved. The V and J ends lost 5 bases and 5 bases respectively, with 9 bases between them. The CDR3 spans 12 residues. CDR1 and CDR2 from the germline V gene are MDHEN and SYDVKM.

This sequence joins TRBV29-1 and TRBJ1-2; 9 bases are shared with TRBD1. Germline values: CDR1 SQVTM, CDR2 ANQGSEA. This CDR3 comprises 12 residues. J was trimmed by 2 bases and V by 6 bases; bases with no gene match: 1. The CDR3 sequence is CSVDRGNYGYTF. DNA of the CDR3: TGCAGCGTGGACAGGGGAAACTATGGCTACACCTTC.

The CDR3 nucleotides read TGTGCTGGCAGCAGAGGTCAGCTTAACTATGGCTACACCTTC. Protein product: CAGSRGQLNYGYTF. The rearrangement uses TRBV6-1 and TRBJ1-2; D is ambiguous. The length of the CDR3 is 14 residues. Germline-derived CDR1 and CDR2 are MNHNS and SASEGT.

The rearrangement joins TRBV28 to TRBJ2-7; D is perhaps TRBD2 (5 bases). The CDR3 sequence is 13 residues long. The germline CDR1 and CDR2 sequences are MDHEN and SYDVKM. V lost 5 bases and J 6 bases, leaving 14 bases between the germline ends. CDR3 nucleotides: TGTGCCAGCAGTCCGGTGGCGGGCGGCGAGCAGTACTTC. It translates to CASSPVAGGEQYF.

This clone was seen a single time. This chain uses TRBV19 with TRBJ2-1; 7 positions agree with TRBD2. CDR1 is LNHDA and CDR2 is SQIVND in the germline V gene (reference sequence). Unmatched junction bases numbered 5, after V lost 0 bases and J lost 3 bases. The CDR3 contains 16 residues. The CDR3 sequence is CASSIELADLYNEQFF. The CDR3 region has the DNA TGTGCCAGTAGTATAGAGCTAGCGGACCTCTACAATGAGCAGTTCTTC.

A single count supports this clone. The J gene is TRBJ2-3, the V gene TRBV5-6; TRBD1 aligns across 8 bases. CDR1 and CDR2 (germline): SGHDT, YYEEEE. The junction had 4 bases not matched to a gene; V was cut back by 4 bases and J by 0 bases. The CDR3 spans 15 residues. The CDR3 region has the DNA TGTGCCAGCAGCCGGGGACAGGTTAGCACAGATACGCAGTATTTT. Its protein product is CASSRGQVSTDTQYF.

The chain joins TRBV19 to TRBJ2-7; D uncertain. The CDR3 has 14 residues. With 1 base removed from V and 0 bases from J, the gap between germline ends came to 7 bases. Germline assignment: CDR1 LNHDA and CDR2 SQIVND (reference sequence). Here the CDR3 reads CASSIAGASYEQYF. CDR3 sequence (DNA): TGTGCCAGTAGTATAGCAGGCGCCTCCTACGAGCAGTACTTC.

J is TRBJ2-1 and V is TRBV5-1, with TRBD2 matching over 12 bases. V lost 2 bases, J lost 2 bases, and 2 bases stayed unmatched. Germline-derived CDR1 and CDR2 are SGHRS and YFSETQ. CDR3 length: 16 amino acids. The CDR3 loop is CASSFGLAGPYNEQFF. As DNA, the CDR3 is TGCGCCAGCAGCTTCGGACTAGCGGGACCCTACAATGAGCAGTTCTTC.

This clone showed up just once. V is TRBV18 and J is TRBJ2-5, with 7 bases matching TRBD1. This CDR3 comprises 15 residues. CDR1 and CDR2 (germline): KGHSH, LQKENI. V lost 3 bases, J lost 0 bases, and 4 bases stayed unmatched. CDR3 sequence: CASSPSGQHQETQYF. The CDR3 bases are TGTGCCAGCTCACCGTCGGGACAGCACCAAGAGACCCAGTACTTC.

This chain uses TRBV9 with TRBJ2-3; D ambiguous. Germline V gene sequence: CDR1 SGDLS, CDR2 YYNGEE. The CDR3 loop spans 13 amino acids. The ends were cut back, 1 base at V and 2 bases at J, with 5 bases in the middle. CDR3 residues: CASSVFITDTQYF. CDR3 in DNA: TGTGCCAGCAGCGTATTTATCACAGATACGCAGTATTTT.

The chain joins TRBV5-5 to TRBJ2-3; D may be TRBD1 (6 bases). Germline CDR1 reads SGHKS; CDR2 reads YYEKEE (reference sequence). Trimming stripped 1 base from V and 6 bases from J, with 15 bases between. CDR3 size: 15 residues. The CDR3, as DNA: TGTGCCAGCAGCTTGAATCTCCCGAGGGGGGATACGCAGTATTTT. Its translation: CASSLNLPRGDTQYF. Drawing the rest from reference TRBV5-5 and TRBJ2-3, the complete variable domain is DAGVTQSPTHLIKTRGQQVTLRCSPISGHKSVSWYQQVLGQGPQFIFQYYEKEERGRGNFPDRFSARQFPNYSSELNVNALLLGDSALYLCASSLNLPRGDTQYFGPGTRLTVL.

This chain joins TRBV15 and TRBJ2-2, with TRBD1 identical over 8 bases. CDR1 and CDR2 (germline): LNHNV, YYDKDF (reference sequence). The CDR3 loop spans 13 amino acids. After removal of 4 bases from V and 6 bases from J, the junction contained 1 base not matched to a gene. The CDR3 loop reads CATSMDRAGELFF. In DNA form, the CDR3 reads TGTGCCACCAGCATGGACAGGGCCGGGGAGCTGTTTTTT.

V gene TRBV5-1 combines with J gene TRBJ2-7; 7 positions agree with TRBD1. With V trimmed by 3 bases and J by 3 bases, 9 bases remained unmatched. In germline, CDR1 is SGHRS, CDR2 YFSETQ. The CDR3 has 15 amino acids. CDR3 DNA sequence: TGCGCCAGCAGCTCGAAACCGGGACAGAGCTACGAGCAGTACTTC. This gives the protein CASSSKPGQSYEQYF.

CDR3 residues: CASSTDRGLQETQYF. As DNA, the CDR3 is TGTGCCAGTAGTACTGACAGGGGGCTTCAAGAGACCCAGTACTTC. This chain joins TRBV19 and TRBJ2-5; 10 nucleotides line up with TRBD1. Germline lookup yields CDR1 LNHDA and CDR2 SQIVND (reference sequence). Trimming removed 4 bases from V and 2 bases from J; junction bases left unmatched: 4. This CDR3 comprises 15 residues.

This chain's CDR3 is CASSYTGVQPQHF. CDR3 nucleotides: TGTGCCAGCAGCTATACAGGGGTTCAGCCCCAGCATTTT. This chain links TRBV7-8 with TRBJ1-5; 7 bases line up with TRBD1. Germline trimming cut 4 bases from V and 6 bases from J; bases unmatched to any gene: 3. Germline CDR1 is SGHVS and CDR2 is FQNEAQ. This CDR3 has 13 amino acids.

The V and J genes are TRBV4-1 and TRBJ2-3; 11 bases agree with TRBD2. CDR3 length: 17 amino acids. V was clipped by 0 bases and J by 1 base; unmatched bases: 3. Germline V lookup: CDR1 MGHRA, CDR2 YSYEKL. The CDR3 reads CASSQDGTSGGTDTQYF. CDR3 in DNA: TGCGCCAGCAGCCAAGATGGGACTAGCGGAGGCACAGATACGCAGTATTTT.

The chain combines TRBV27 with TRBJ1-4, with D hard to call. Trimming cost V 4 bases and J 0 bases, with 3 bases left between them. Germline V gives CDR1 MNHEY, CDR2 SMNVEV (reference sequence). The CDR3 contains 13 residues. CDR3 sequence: CASSSSTNEKLFF. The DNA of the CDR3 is TGTGCCAGCAGTTCATCAACTAATGAAAAACTGTTTTTT.

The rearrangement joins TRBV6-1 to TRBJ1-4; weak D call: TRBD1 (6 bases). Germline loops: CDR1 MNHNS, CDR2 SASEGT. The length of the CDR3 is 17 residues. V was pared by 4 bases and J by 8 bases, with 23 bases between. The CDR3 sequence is CASSGRTDLLSTEKLFF. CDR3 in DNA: TGTGCCAGCAGTGGTAGGACAGATCTACTATCTACGGAAAAACTGTTTTTT.

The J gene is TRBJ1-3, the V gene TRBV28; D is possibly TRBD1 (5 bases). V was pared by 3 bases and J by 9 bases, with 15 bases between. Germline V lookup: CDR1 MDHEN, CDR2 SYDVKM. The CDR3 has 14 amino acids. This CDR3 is CASSFGGGLRTIYF. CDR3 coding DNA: TGTGCCAGCAGTTTCGGGGGTGGGTTGCGCACCATATATTTT.

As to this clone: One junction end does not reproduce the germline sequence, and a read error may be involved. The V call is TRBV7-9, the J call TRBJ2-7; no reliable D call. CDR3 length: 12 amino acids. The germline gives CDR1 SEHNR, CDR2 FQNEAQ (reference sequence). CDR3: CSSSLSSYEQYF. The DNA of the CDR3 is TGTTCCAGCAGCTTGAGCTCCTACGAGCAGTACTTC.

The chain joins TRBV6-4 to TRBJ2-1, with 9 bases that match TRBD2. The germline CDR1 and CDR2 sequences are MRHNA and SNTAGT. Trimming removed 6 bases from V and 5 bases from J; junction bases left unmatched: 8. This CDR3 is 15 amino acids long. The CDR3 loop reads CASRRTSASHNEQFF. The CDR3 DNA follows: TGTGCCAGCAGGAGGACTAGCGCTAGCCACAATGAGCAGTTCTTC.

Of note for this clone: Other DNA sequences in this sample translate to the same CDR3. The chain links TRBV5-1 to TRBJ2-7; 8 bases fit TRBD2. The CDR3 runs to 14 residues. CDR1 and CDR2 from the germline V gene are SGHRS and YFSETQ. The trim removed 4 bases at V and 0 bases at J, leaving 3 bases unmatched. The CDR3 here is CASSGGTSSYEQYF. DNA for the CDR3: TGCGCCAGCAGCGGGGGGACTAGCTCCTACGAGCAGTACTTC.

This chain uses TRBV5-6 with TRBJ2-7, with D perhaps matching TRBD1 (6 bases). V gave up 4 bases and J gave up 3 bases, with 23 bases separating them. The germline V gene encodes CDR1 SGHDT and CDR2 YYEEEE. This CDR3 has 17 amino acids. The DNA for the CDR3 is TGTGCCAGCAGCCCCGGTCGTGTAACAGGGTATTTCTACGAGCAGTACTTC. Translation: CASSPGRVTGYFYEQYF.

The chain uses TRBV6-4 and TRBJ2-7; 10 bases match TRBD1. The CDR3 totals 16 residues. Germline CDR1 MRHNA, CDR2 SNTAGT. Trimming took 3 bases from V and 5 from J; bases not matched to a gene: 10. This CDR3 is CASSDLPGQGSNEQYF. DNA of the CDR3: TGTGCCAGCAGTGATTTACCGGGACAGGGGTCAAACGAGCAGTACTTC.